Presented here are 7 T cell receptor beta chains from one specimen sequenced in a study of blood T cell repertoires in COVID-19. The assay was immunoSEQ multiplex PCR, and TCRdb's table has in-frame clones only and misses some. The data contain tens of thousands of clones, roughly 80% of them seen just once; the ten biggest clones take up roughly 6%. The sequenced sample was PBMCs or T cells enriched from blood (not recorded which). These receptors were obtained from a woman between 50 and 59 years old with acute COVID-19.

The chain is built from TRBV3-1 (or the pseudogene TRBV3-2) and TRBJ2-3; 10 bases are a match to TRBD2. Germline lookup yields CDR1 LGHDT and CDR2 YNNKEL (reference sequence). Germline trimming cut 4 bases from V and 11 bases from J; bases unmatched to any gene: 12. CDR3 size: 15 residues. The CDR3 DNA follows: TGTGCCAGCAGCCCTCGGACTAGCGGAACTTTCAGGCAGTATTTT. This gives the protein CASSPRTSGTFRQYF.

The chain carries TRBV5-1 and TRBJ2-1; the D gene is possibly TRBD1 (6 bases). CDR1 and CDR2 from the germline V gene are SGHRS and YFSETQ. This CDR3 spans 16 amino acids. The ends were cut back, 1 base at V and 2 bases at J, with 13 bases in the middle. CDR3 sequence: CASSLSQTGTYNEQFF. As DNA, the CDR3 is TGCGCCAGCAGCTTGAGCCAGACAGGTACCTACAATGAGCAGTTCTTC.

This clone came up a few times. The chain combines TRBV30 with TRBJ1-6, with a possible D match to TRBD1 (5 bases). The CDR3 totals 15 residues. Trimming removed 8 bases from V and 0 bases from J, with 14 bases in between. CDR1 and CDR2 (germline): GTSNPN, SVGIG (reference sequence). The chain's CDR3 is CALSKGNSYNSPLHF. The CDR3 nucleotides are TGTGCCCTCTCGAAGGGGAACTCCTATAATTCACCCCTCCACTTT.

The V call is TRBV19, the J call TRBJ2-3; 8 bases match TRBD1. Germline loops: CDR1 LNHDA, CDR2 SQIVND (reference sequence). The CDR3 is 14 residues long. The junction had 7 bases not matched to a gene; V was cut back by 6 bases and J by 5 bases. Written as DNA, the CDR3 is TGTGCCAGTAGCATACAGGGGGGCCAAGATACGCAGTATTTT. Residues: CASSIQGGQDTQYF.

The chain has TRBV9 and TRBJ2-1, with TRBD2 as a possible D gene (6 bases). Trimming pared 0 bases from V and 3 bases from J, leaving 10 bases between. Germline CDR1 SGDLS, CDR2 YYNGEE. The CDR3 loop spans 15 amino acids. The CDR3 region has the DNA TGTGCCAGCAGCGTAGTCCCGGGGGACTACAATGAGCAGTTCTTC. Translated: CASSVVPGDYNEQFF. Based on the CDR3 plus reference TRBV9 and TRBJ2-1, the full variable domain is DSGVTQTPKHLITATGQRVTLRCSPRSGDLSVYWYQQSLDQGLQFLIQYYNGEERAKGNILERFSAQQFPDLHSELNLSSLELGDSALYFCASSVVPGDYNEQFFGPGTRLTVL.

The CDR3 nucleotides read TGTGCCAGCAGCTCATACCAGATCACAGATACGCAGTATTTT. Residues: CASSSYQITDTQYF. This sequence joins TRBV28 and TRBJ2-3; D is unclear. The CDR3 covers 14 residues. V was trimmed by 6 bases and J by 2 bases, leaving 12 bases between them. Germline V gives CDR1 MDHEN, CDR2 SYDVKM. Complete variable domain (other parts from reference TRBV28 and TRBJ2-3): DVKVTQSSRYLVKRTGEKVFLECVQDMDHENMFWYRQDPGLGLRLIYFSYDVKMKEKGDIPEGYSVSREKKERFSLILESASTNQTSMYLCASSSYQITDTQYFGPGTRLTVL.

The chain recombines TRBV29-1 with TRBJ2-7, with D possibly being TRBD1 (6 bases). The CDR3 covers 14 residues. Germline V CDR1 and CDR2: SQVTM, ANQGSEA. V lost 4 bases to trimming and J lost 2 bases, with 15 bases between them. The CDR3 DNA reads as TGCAGCGTTGGGAGAACAGGGTGGCCCTACGAGCAGTACTTC. Translation: CSVGRTGWPYEQYF.